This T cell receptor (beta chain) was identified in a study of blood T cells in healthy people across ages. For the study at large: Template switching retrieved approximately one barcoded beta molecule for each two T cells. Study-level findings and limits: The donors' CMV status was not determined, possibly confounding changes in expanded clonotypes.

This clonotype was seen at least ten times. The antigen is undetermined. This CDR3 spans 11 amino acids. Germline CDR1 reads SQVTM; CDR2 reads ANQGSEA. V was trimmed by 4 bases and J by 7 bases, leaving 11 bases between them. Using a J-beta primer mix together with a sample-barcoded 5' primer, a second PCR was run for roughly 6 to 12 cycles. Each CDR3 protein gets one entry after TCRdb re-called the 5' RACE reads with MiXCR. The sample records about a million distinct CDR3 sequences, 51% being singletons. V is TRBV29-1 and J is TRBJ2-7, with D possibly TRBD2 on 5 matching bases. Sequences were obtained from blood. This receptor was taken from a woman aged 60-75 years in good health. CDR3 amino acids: CSVVRGREQYF. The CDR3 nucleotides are TGCAGCGTTGTTCGGGGTCGGGAGCAGTACTTC.